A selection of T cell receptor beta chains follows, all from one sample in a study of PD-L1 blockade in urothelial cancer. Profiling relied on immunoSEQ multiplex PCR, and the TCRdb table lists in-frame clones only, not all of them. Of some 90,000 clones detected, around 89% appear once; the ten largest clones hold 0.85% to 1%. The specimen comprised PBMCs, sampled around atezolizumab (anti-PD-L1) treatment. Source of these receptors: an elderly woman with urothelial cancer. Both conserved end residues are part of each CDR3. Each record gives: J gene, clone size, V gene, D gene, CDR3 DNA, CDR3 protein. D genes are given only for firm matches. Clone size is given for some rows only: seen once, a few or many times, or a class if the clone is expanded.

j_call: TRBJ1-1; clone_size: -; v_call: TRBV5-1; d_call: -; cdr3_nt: TGCGCCAGCAGAACAACAGCCATGAACACTGAAGCTTTCTTT; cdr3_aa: CASRTTAMNTEAFF
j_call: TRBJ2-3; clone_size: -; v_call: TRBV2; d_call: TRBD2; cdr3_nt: TGTGCCAGCAGTGCGGGACTAGCGGGAGACATCACAGATACGCAGTATTTT; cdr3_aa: CASSAGLAGDITDTQYF
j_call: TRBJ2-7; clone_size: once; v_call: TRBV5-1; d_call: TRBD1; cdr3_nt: TGCGCCAGCATTCCCGATACCGGACAGGGGGCTTCCTACGAGCAGTACTTC; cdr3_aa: CASIPDTGQGASYEQYF
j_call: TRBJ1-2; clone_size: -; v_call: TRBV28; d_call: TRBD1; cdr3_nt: TGTGCCAGCAGTCCGGACAGGAATGCTAACTATGGCTACACCTTC; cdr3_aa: CASSPDRNANYGYTF
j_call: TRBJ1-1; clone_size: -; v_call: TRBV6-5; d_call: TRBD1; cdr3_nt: TGTGCCAGCAGTTCGAAAGTTCCCAGGGGGGACACTGAAGCTTTCTTT; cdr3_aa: CASSSKVPRGDTEAFF
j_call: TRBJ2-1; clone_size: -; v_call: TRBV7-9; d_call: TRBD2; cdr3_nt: TGTGCCAGCAGCCCGGGACTAGCGGGAGACAATGAGCAGTTCTTC; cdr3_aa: CASSPGLAGDNEQFF
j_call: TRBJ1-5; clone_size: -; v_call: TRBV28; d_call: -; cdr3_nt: TGTGCCAGCGTACCTGGGGCAGGGGGCAATCAGCCCCAGCATTTT; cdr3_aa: CASVPGAGGNQPQHF
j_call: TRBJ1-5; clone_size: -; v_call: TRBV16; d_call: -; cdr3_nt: TGTGCCAGCAGCCAATTCCAACAGATTAATAGCAATCAGCCCCAGCATTTT; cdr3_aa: CASSQFQQINSNQPQHF
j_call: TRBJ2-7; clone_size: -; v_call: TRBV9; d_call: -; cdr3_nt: TGTGCCAGCAGGACTGGGGAGAACATGGGGGAGCAGTACTTC; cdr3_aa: CASRTGENMGEQYF
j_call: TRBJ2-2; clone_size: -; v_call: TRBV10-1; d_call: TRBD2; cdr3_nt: TGCGCCAGCACCGCTAGCGGGGTGAACACCGGGGAGCTGTTTTTT; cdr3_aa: CASTASGVNTGELFF
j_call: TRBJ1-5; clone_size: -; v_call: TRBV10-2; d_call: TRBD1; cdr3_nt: TGCGCCAGCCGTTCTACAGGGGGAAGTCAGCCCCAGCATTTT; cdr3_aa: CASRSTGGSQPQHF
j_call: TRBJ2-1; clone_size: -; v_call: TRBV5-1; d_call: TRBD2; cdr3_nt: TGCGCCAGCAGCTTGCGGTCGAGCGGGAGGGCCAGTGAGCAGTTCTTC; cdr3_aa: CASSLRSSGRASEQFF
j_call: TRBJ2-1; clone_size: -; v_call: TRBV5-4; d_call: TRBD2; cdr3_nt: TGTGCCAGCAGCCCGAGCGGGACGACCTACAATGAGCAGTTCTTC; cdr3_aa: CASSPSGTTYNEQFF
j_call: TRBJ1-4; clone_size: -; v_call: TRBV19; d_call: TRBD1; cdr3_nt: TGTGCCAGTAGCCCTCGACAGGGAGTGCGCAATGAAAAACTGTTTTTT; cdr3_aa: CASSPRQGVRNEKLFF
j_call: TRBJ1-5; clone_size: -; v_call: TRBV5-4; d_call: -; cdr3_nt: TGTGCCAGCAGCATACAGGGCGTCAGCCAGCCCCAGCATTTT; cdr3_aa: CASSIQGVSQPQHF
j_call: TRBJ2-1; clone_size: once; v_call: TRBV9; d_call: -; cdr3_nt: TGTGCCAGCAGCGTCGACTACGAGCAGTTCTTC; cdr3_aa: CASSVDYEQFF
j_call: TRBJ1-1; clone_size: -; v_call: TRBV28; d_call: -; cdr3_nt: TGTGCCAGCAGGAGCCCGGACAGCACTGAAGCTTTCTTT; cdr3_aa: CASRSPDSTEAFF
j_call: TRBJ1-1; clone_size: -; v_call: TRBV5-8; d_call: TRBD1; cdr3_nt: TGTGCCAGCAGCTTGAAAGGGACAGTGAACACTGAAGCTTTCTTT; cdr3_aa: CASSLKGTVNTEAFF